Each of the 18 T cell receptor beta chains below was sequenced from the same sample in a study of beta chain features in type 1 diabetes (dated by TCRdb to 2016 to 2018). The library was made by the immunoSEQ multiplex PCR assay. All of the isolated RNA was reverse transcribed with the High Capacity cDNA Reverse Transcription Kit, so expressed TCRB transcripts were sequenced. TCRdb holds this immuneACCESS table with in-frame rearrangements only. Some clones are missing; in checked studies, unresolved V genes explain under half, and the rest has no known cause. Here the sample has roughly 180,000 clones; around 13% occur a single time. The top ten constitute 0.62% of the sample. Sequencing was done on a sample of central memory CD4+ T cells from blood. These receptors came from a woman aged 18 to 35 in good health.

This rearrangement joins TRBV7-7 to TRBJ2-7, with 10 bases aligning to TRBD2. CDR1 SSHAT and CDR2 FNYEAQ come from the germline V gene (reference sequence). CDR3 length equals 15 residues. Trimming removed 5 bases from V and 0 bases from J; junction bases left unmatched: 4. The DNA of the CDR3 is TGTGCCAGCAGCCAGGGACTAGCGAACTCCTACGAGCAGTACTTC. Encoded protein: CASSQGLANSYEQYF.

This clone was counted only a few times. The J gene is TRBJ1-1, the V gene TRBV28; D is possibly TRBD1 (5 bases). The V gene lost 1 base and the J gene lost 1 base, with 7 bases spanning the gap. The CDR3 has 14 residues. Germline CDR1 reads MDHEN; CDR2 reads SYDVKM. The CDR3 coding sequence is TGTGCCAGCAGTTTATATCAGGGGAACACTGAAGCTTTCTTT. Translated: CASSLYQGNTEAFF. Full variable domain (remainder filled in from reference TRBV28 and TRBJ1-1): DVKVTQSSRYLVKRTGEKVFLECVQDMDHENMFWYRQDPGLGLRLIYFSYDVKMKEKGDIPEGYSVSREKKERFSLILESASTNQTSMYLCASSLYQGNTEAFFGQGTRLTVV.

The table lists this clone with a few counts. The chain has TRBV7-9 and TRBJ1-2, with D perhaps TRBD1 (5 bases). Trimming took off 5 bases at V and 4 bases at J, with 17 bases between the two ends. Germline CDR1 and CDR2: SEHNR and FQNEAQ (reference sequence). The CDR3 has 15 residues. CDR3: CASSRFQLGRYGYTF. In DNA form, the CDR3 reads TGTGCCAGCAGCCGATTTCAACTGGGGCGCTATGGCTACACCTTC.

In this sample, this clone turned up a few times. The gene calls are TRBV4-2 and TRBJ1-5; TRBD1 matches at 12 bases. The CDR3 sequence is 18 residues long. Per the germline V gene, CDR1 is LGHNA and CDR2 is YNFKEQ. The junction had 8 bases not matched to a gene; V was cut back by 0 bases and J by 5 bases. The chain's CDR3 is CASSQDRGQGAVDQPQHF. CDR3 sequence (DNA): TGTGCCAGCAGCCAAGATCGGGGACAGGGGGCCGTCGATCAGCCCCAGCATTTT.

V gene TRBV7-9 combines with J gene TRBJ1-1; 7 bases agree with TRBD1. The CDR3 loop spans 14 amino acids. Germline CDR1 reads SEHNR; CDR2 reads FQNEAQ (reference sequence). J lost 4 bases, V lost 3 bases, and 5 bases had no gene match. In DNA form, the CDR3 reads TGTGCCAGCAGCTTGGGGCAGGGGGTCACTGAAGCTTTCTTT. This translates into CASSLGQGVTEAFF.

This clone was detected only once. The genes are TRBV5-1 and TRBJ2-7, with D tentatively TRBD1 (6 bases). CDR1 SGHRS and CDR2 YFSETQ come from the germline V gene. The CDR3 has 13 residues. V was cut by 6 bases and J by 5 bases, with 15 bases left in between. As DNA, the CDR3 is TGCGCCAGCACCAACACAGGGTTCCACGAGCAGTACTTC. This codes for CASTNTGFHEQYF.

The chain recombines TRBV30 with TRBJ1-4; D might be TRBD1 (5 bases). The CDR3 runs 13 residues. From germline, CDR1 is GTSNPN and CDR2 SVGIG (reference sequence). Deletions cut 0 bases from V and 10 bases from J, with 12 bases between. CDR3 loop: CAWSVGGRGKLFF. CDR3 nucleotide sequence: TGTGCCTGGAGTGTAGGAGGGAGGGGAAAACTGTTTTTT.

This clone was counted between two and nine times. CDR3: CASSTRPGGGETQYF. CDR3 DNA: TGTGCCAGCAGTACGCGACCGGGCGGGGGAGAGACCCAGTACTTC. The genes are TRBV6-5 and TRBJ2-5, with 7 bases identical to TRBD2. The CDR3 totals 15 residues. Unmatched junction bases numbered 10, after V lost 5 bases and J lost 4 bases. Germline assignment: CDR1 MNHEY and CDR2 SVGAGI.

This clone was recorded a few times. This sample includes further DNA sequences coding for the same CDR3. V gene TRBV28 combines with J gene TRBJ2-5, with 8 bases identical to TRBD1. The trim removed 6 bases at V and 5 bases at J, leaving 8 bases unmatched. Germline CDR1 and CDR2: MDHEN and SYDVKM. The CDR3 covers 14 residues. CDR3 DNA sequence: TGTGCCAGCAGAGAGACAGGGGCGGGTGAGACCCAGTACTTC. This translates into CASRETGAGETQYF.

The J gene is TRBJ2-7, the V gene TRBV4-3; no clear D. Germline V gene data show CDR1 as LGHNA and CDR2 as YSLEER. Between the trimmed V and J ends, which lost 0 bases and 0 bases, there was a span of 9 bases. The CDR3 is made up of 15 amino acids. CDR3 protein: CASSQDAVSSYEQYF. In nucleotides, the CDR3 is TGCGCCAGCAGCCAAGACGCCGTTAGCTCCTACGAGCAGTACTTC.

The table lists this clone with a few counts. The chain links TRBV19 to TRBJ1-2; TRBD1 matches 8 bases. The CDR3 is made up of 14 amino acids. Trimming took 4 bases from V and 6 from J; bases not matched to a gene: 7. Germline V lookup: CDR1 LNHDA, CDR2 SQIVND (reference sequence). The CDR3 nucleotides are TGTGCCAGTAGTACGGGGACAGGTTCTAATGGCTACACCTTC. This translates into CASSTGTGSNGYTF.

This clone was picked up a small number of times. The rearrangement links TRBV29-1 to TRBJ2-7, with 7 bases aligning to TRBD2. The CDR3 runs 15 residues. Germline CDR1 SQVTM, CDR2 ANQGSEA. The J segment lost 0 bases and the V segment lost 7 bases, leaving 12 bases of the junction unmatched. The CDR3 DNA sequence: TGCAGCGCCGGGGAGCTAGCGGAATACTCCTACGAGCAGTACTTC. Translation: CSAGELAEYSYEQYF.

This clone was counted only a few times. J is TRBJ1-2 and V is TRBV9; TRBD1 might be the D (6 bases). The germline V gene has CDR1 SGDLS and CDR2 YYNGEE. The CDR3 contains 13 residues. With 3 bases removed from V and 4 bases from J, the gap between germline ends came to 10 bases. The CDR3 DNA follows: TGTGCCAGCAGCGCGCAGGGGTCCTATGGCTACACCTTC. It translates to CASSAQGSYGYTF.

There are a few counts of this clone. The chain combines TRBV19 with TRBJ1-4, with 11 bases matching TRBD1. The trim removed 5 bases at V and 5 bases at J, leaving 4 bases unmatched. CDR3 length equals 15 residues. From germline, CDR1 is LNHDA and CDR2 SQIVND (reference sequence). The CDR3 sequence: CASSSGQGANEKLFF. The DNA of the CDR3 is TGTGCCAGTAGTTCCGGACAGGGGGCGAATGAAAAACTGTTTTTT.

The chain recombines TRBV20-1 with TRBJ2-1; D unclear. Germline assignment: CDR1 DFQATT and CDR2 SNEGSKA (reference sequence). This CDR3 spans 11 amino acids. The V gene lost 6 bases and the J gene lost 9 bases, with 12 bases spanning the gap. CDR3 coding DNA: TGCAGTGCCCTTCGAGAAGTTGAGCAGTTCTTC. Translating gives CSALREVEQFF.

Only a few counts were recorded for this clone. The chain couples TRBV28 to TRBJ2-3; D may be TRBD1 (5 bases). V was trimmed by 8 bases and J by 6 bases, leaving 18 bases between them. This CDR3 spans 14 amino acids. CDR1 MDHEN and CDR2 SYDVKM come from the germline V gene. DNA for the CDR3: TGTGCCAGCGGGGCATCTGGCAGAGATGATACGCAGTATTTT. This gives the protein CASGASGRDDTQYF.

Judged by abundance, this clone is medium-sized. The rearrangement joins TRBV19 to TRBJ2-1, with D possibly matching TRBD2 (5 bases). In germline, CDR1 is LNHDA, CDR2 SQIVND (reference sequence). CDR3 length: 15 residues. Between the trimmed V and J ends, which lost 6 bases and 2 bases, there was a span of 14 bases. CDR3 DNA: TGTGCCAGTAGCCTGGGAGACGGACCCTACAATGAGCAGTTCTTC. Translated: CASSLGDGPYNEQFF.

The chain joins TRBV29-1 to TRBJ2-7, with 11 bases fitting TRBD2. Germline assignment: CDR1 SQVTM and CDR2 ANQGSEA. Germline trimming cut 7 bases from V and 0 bases from J; bases unmatched to any gene: 5. The CDR3 has 14 residues. The CDR3 loop is CSAMTSGISYEQYF. The CDR3 region has the DNA TGCAGCGCTATGACTAGCGGGATCTCCTACGAGCAGTACTTC.